This TCR beta chain was sequenced during a study of blood T cells in healthy people across ages. General study findings and limits: In these data, TCR beta diversity tracked strongly with naive T cell percentage.

Through a sample-barcoded 5' primer and a J-beta primer mix, a second PCR was run for about 6 to 12 cycles. TCRdb re-called the 5' RACE reads with MiXCR, one entry per CDR3 protein. The sample records 650,000 to 700,000 distinct CDR3 sequences, around 52% being singletons. The germline V gene has CDR1 DFQATT and CDR2 SNEGSKA (reference sequence). The CDR3 extends over 13 amino acids. Trimming took 4 bases from V and 2 from J, leaving 11 bases between them. This clonotype was counted at least ten times. Its antigen is unknown. V gene TRBV20-1 combines with J gene TRBJ2-5; unclear D gene. Material for sequencing was blood. This TCR was sampled from a woman of 80 years or more in good health. CDR3: CSAIRQIQETQYF. For the CDR3, the DNA is TGCAGTGCTATAAGGCAAATTCAAGAGACCCAGTACTTC.